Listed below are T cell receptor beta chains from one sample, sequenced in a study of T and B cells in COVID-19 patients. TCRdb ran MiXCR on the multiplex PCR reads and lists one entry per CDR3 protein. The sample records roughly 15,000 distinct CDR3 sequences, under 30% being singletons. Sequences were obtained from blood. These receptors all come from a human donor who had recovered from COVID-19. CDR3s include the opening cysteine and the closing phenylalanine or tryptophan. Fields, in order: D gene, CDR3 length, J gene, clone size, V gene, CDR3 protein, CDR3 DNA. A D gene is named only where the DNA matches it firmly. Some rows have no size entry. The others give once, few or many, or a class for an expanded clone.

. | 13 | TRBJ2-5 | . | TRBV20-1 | CSAREQVLETQYF | TGCAGTGCTAGAGAGCAGGTGTTAGAGACCCAGTACTTC
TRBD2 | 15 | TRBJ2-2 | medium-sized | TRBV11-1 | CASSLELAGAGELFF | TGTGCCAGCAGCTTAGAACTAGCGGGGGCCGGGGAGCTGTTTTTT
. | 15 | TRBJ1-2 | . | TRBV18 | CASSPEVRVDYGYTF | TGTGCCAGCTCACCTGAAGTGAGGGTGGACTATGGCTACACCTTC
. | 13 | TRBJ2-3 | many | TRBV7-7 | CASSLRQGDTQYF | TGTGCCAGCAGCTTACGACAAGGTGATACGCAGTATTTT
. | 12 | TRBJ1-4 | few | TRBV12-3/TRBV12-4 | CASRVGQEKLFF | TGTGCCAGCAGGGTTGGACAGGAAAAACTGTTTTTT
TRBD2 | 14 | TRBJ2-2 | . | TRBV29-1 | CSVPTSGYTGELFF | TGCAGCGTCCCGACTAGCGGATACACCGGGGAGCTGTTTTTT
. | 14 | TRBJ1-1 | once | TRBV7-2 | CASSLLRGDTEAFF | TGTGCCAGCAGCTTATTGAGGGGAGACACTGAAGCTTTCTTT
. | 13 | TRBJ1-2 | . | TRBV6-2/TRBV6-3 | CASSQDSNYGYTF | TGTGCCAGCAGCCAGGACAGTAACTATGGCTACACCTTC
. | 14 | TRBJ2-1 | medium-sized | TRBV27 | CASSLTRGGNEQFF | TGTGCCAGCAGTTTAACCAGGGGAGGCAATGAGCAGTTCTTC
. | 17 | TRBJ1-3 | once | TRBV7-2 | CASSLTGPIYSGNTIYF | TGTGCCAGCAGCTTAACTGGGCCGATCTACTCTGGAAACACCATATATTTT
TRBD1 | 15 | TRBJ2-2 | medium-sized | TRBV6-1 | CASSLDRVNTGELFF | TGTGCCAGCAGCCTTGACAGGGTAAACACCGGGGAGCTGTTTTTT
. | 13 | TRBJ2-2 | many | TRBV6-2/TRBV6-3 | CASSYPNTGELFF | TGTGCCAGCAGTTACCCTAACACCGGGGAGCTGTTTTTT
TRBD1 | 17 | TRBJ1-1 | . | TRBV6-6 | CASSYSSPGQGLGEAFF | TGTGCCAGCAGTTACTCGAGCCCTGGACAGGGTCTGGGTGAAGCTTTCTTT
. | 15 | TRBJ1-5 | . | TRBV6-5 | CASSLPGAGYQPQHF | TGTGCCAGCAGTCTCCCCGGGGCAGGGTATCAGCCCCAGCATTTT
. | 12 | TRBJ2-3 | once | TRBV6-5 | CASSQATDTQYF | TGTGCCAGCAGCCAGGCCACAGATACGCAGTATTTT
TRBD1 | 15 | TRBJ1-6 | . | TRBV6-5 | CASSFSRTGNSPLHF | TGTGCCAGCAGTTTTTCAAGGACAGGGAATTCACCCCTCCACTTT
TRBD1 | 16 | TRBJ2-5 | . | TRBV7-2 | CASSSTGQGGPETQYF | TGTGCCAGCAGCTCGACCGGACAGGGCGGGCCCGAGACCCAGTACTTC
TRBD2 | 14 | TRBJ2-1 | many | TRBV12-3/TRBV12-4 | CASSFGGGANEQFF | TGTGCCAGCAGTTTTGGCGGGGGGGCGAATGAGCAGTTCTTC
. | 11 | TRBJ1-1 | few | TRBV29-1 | CSVIRNTEAFF | TGCAGCGTTATCAGGAACACTGAAGCTTTCTTT
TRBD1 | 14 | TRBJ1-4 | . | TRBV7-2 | CASSPDRASEKLFF | TGTGCCAGCAGCCCAGACAGGGCAAGTGAAAAACTGTTTTTT
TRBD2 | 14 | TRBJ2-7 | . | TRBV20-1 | CSARDTSGGYEQYF | TGCAGTGCTAGAGACACTAGCGGGGGTTACGAGCAGTACTTC
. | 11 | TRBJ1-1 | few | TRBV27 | CASSLKSEAFF | TGTGCCAGCAGTTTAAAGTCTGAAGCTTTCTTT
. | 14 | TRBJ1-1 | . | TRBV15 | CATSRVAMNTEAFF | TGTGCCACCAGCAGAGTAGCTATGAACACTGAAGCTTTCTTT
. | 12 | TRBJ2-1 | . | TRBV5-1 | CASSMTDNEQFF | TGCGCCAGCAGCATGACAGACAATGAGCAGTTCTTC
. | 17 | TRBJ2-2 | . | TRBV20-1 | CSARDRQGKVATGELFF | TGCAGTGCTAGAGATCGTCAGGGGAAGGTTGCCACCGGGGAGCTGTTTTTT
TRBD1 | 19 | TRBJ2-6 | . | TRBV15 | CATSREGGQGAGGANVLTF | TGTGCCACCAGCAGAGAGGGGGGACAGGGGGCAGGAGGGGCCAACGTCCTGACTTTC
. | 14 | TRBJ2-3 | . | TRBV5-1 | CASSPEVGQDTQYF | TGCGCCAGCAGCCCGGAGGTGGGGCAGGATACGCAGTATTTT
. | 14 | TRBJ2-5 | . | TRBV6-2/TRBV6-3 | CASSYIRPQETQYF | TGTGCCAGCAGTTACATTAGGCCGCAAGAGACCCAGTACTTC
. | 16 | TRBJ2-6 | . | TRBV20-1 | CSASAGPGSGANVLTF | TGCAGTGCTAGTGCGGGGCCAGGCTCTGGGGCCAACGTCCTGACTTTC
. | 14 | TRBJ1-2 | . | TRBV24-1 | CATSDPPVGYGYTF | TGTGCCACCAGTGACCCTCCGGTAGGCTATGGCTACACCTTC
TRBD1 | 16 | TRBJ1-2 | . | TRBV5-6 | CASSLGQGALSRGYTF | TGTGCCAGCAGCTTGGGCCAGGGGGCCCTTTCTAGGGGCTACACCTTC
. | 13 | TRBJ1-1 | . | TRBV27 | CASRKTGNTEAFF | TGTGCCAGCAGGAAGACAGGGAACACTGAAGCTTTCTTT
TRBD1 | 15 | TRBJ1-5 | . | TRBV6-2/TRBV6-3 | CASSDRGRVNQPQHF | TGTGCCAGCAGTGACAGGGGTCGCGTAAATCAGCCCCAGCATTTT
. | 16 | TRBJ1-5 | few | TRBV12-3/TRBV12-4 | CASSPNLRSGNQPQHF | TGTGCCAGCAGTCCGAATCTAAGGAGTGGCAATCAGCCCCAGCATTTT
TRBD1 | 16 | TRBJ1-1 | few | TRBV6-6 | CASSYDRGRGNTEAFF | TGTGCCAGCAGCTATGACAGGGGAAGGGGGAACACTGAAGCTTTCTTT
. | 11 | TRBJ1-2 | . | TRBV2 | CASKRDYGYTF | TGTGCCAGCAAAAGGGACTATGGCTACACCTTC
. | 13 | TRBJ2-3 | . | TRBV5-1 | CASSFGSTDTQYF | TGCGCCAGCAGCTTCGGTAGCACAGATACGCAGTATTTT
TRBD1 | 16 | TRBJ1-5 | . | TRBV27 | CASSFTGGGGNQPQHF | TGTGCCAGCAGTTTTACAGGGGGCGGAGGCAATCAGCCCCAGCATTTT